A single sample is the source of the 18 T cell receptor beta chains below, sequenced in a study of shared clonotypes between healthy human individuals. Assay: immunoSEQ multiplex PCR; the TCRdb copy retains only in-frame clones and omits some. In the table there are 800,000 to 1,200,000 clones, 75% to 80% of which are singletons. Sequencing was carried out using memory CD4+ T cells from PBMCs. Subset described: CD45RA-negative fraction. The receptors were sampled from a man aged 18 to 30 in good health. Some clones in this sample may be carry-over from other donors' samples.

The rearrangement joins TRBV15 to TRBJ2-7; 7 bases line up with TRBD1. The trim removed 4 bases at V and 2 bases at J, leaving 5 bases unmatched. CDR1 is LNHNV, CDR2 YYDKDF, per germline (reference sequence). CDR3 length: 14 amino acids. For the CDR3, the DNA is TGTGCCACCAGCACCTTGGGACAGCCCTACGAGCAGTACTTC. As protein: CATSTLGQPYEQYF.

This clone has a single count. This chain uses TRBV25-1 with TRBJ2-1, with D tentatively TRBD1 (6 bases). This CDR3 spans 15 amino acids. Germline lookup yields CDR1 MGHDK and CDR2 SYGVNS. Trimming removed 2 bases at V and 7 bases at J, with 15 bases between. DNA of the CDR3: TGTGCCAGCAGTGAAGCGGGTAGGGGGACGAATGAGCAGTTCTTC. Its translation is CASSEAGRGTNEQFF.

The chain couples TRBV25-1 to TRBJ2-1; D unclear. With 7 bases removed from V and 7 bases from J, the gap between germline ends came to 8 bases. CDR3 size: 11 residues. CDR1 and CDR2 from the germline V gene are MGHDK and SYGVNS. The CDR3 DNA reads as TGTGCCAGCATCGGTATGAATGAGCAGTTCTTC. This codes for CASIGMNEQFF.

The chain uses TRBV18 and TRBJ2-7, with 10 bases identical to TRBD2. J gave up 6 bases and V 2 bases, and 4 bases lay outside the gene matches. The CDR3 is 14 amino acids. Germline V gives CDR1 KGHSH, CDR2 LQKENI. CDR3 in amino acids: CASSPTVAGGEQYF. The CDR3 nucleotides read TGTGCCAGCTCACCAACGGTAGCGGGAGGCGAGCAGTACTTC. The variable domain in full, completed from reference TRBV18 and TRBJ2-7, reads NAGVMQNPRHLVRRRGQEARLRCSPMKGHSHVYWYRQLPEEGLKFMVYLQKENIIDESGMPKERFSAEFPKEGPSILRIQQVVRGDSAAYFCASSPTVAGGEQYFGPGTRLTVT.

The gene calls are TRBV9 and TRBJ2-5; D is ambiguous. The J call is doubtful: the DNA matches TRBJ2-7 better. The germline V gene encodes CDR1 SGDLS and CDR2 YYNGEE. The CDR3 extends over 12 amino acids. For the CDR3, the DNA is TGTGCCAGCAGGGCCTCGACCTACGAGCAGTACTTC. Translation: CASRASTYEQYF.

This clone was picked up a small number of times. The chain joins TRBV9 to TRBJ2-1; D gene ambiguous. The CDR3 contains 14 residues. From germline, CDR1 is SGDLS and CDR2 YYNGEE. Trimming removed 4 bases at V and 1 base at J, with 9 bases between. The CDR3 nucleotides read TGTGCCAGCAGCTTACGAGGTTCCTACAATGAGCAGTTCTTC. This sequence encodes CASSLRGSYNEQFF.

The V call is TRBV5-1, the J call TRBJ1-5, with a possible D match to TRBD1 (5 bases). Germline lookup yields CDR1 SGHRS and CDR2 YFSETQ. Trimming pared 4 bases from V and 7 bases from J, leaving 12 bases between. The CDR3 runs 13 residues. CDR3 sequence: CASSQDSSQPQHF. The DNA of the CDR3 is TGCGCCAGCAGCCAAGACAGTTCCCAGCCCCAGCATTTT.

As to this clone: This sequence may be a read error, since a much larger clone differs from it by one base. This sequence joins TRBV19 and TRBJ1-3; D unresolved. CDR1 LNHDA and CDR2 SQIVND come from the germline V gene (reference sequence). V lost 9 bases, J lost 1 base, and 7 bases lay in between. CDR3 size: 12 residues. As DNA, the CDR3 is TGTGCCAGCGGGAGGTCTGGAAACACCATATATTTT. Amino acids: CASGRSGNTIYF.

This sequence joins TRBV5-4 and TRBJ2-3; 14 nucleotides match TRBD2. Unmatched junction bases numbered 6, after V lost 3 bases and J lost 3 bases. Germline CDR1 is SGHNT and CDR2 is YYREEE (reference sequence). CDR3 size: 17 residues. This chain's CDR3 is CASSSTSGRAGTDTQYF. The CDR3 nucleotides are TGTGCCAGCAGCTCGACTAGCGGGAGGGCCGGTACAGATACGCAGTATTTT.

The chain recombines TRBV7-2 with TRBJ2-5, with D possibly being TRBD1 (6 bases). Per germline, CDR1 SGHTA and CDR2 FQGNSA. There are 15 residues in the CDR3. Trimming removed 0 bases from V and 4 bases from J, with 12 bases in between. DNA for the CDR3: TGTGCCAGCAGCTTAGCCACAGGGAGCGGAGAGACCCAGTACTTC. This codes for CASSLATGSGETQYF. Drawing the rest from reference TRBV7-2 and TRBJ2-5, the complete variable domain is GAGVSQSPSNKVTEKGKDVELRCDPISGHTALYWYRQSLGQGLEFLIYFQGNSAPDKSGLPSDRFSAERTGGSVSTLTIQRTQQEDSAVYLCASSLATGSGETQYFGPGTRLLVL.

J is TRBJ1-3 and V is TRBV4-3; D is perhaps TRBD1 (5 bases). Germline assignment: CDR1 LGHNA and CDR2 YSLEER. Deletions cut 2 bases from V and 3 bases from J, with 8 bases between. This CDR3 region has 14 residues. CDR3 residues: CASSQSGSGNTIYF. The CDR3, as DNA: TGCGCCAGCAGCCAATCAGGGAGTGGAAACACCATATATTTT.

The genes are TRBV19 and TRBJ1-4; no clear D gene. From germline, CDR1 is LNHDA and CDR2 SQIVND (reference sequence). This CDR3 is 14 amino acids long. Trimming took 6 bases from V and 5 from J, leaving 13 bases between them. For the CDR3, the DNA is TGTGCCAGTAGCAAGTGGACGGACAATGAAAAACTGTTTTTT. It yields the protein CASSKWTDNEKLFF.

The rearrangement joins TRBV7-2 to TRBJ2-4; D call uncertain. This CDR3 is built from 14 residues. Germline V gene data show CDR1 as SGHTA and CDR2 as FQGNSA. Trimming shortened V by 4 bases and J by 11 bases, and 18 bases separated the two germline ends. The CDR3 reads CASSSRAGDSVQYF. The CDR3 DNA reads TGTGCCAGCAGCTCAAGGGCCGGTGACTCGGTTCAGTACTTC. The whole variable domain, remainder taken from reference TRBV7-2 and TRBJ2-4, is GAGVSQSPSNKVTEKGKDVELRCDPISGHTALYWYRQSLGQGLEFLIYFQGNSAPDKSGLPSDRFSAERTGGSVSTLTIQRTQQEDSAVYLCASSSRAGDSVQYFGAGTRLSVL.

This chain links TRBV6-6 with TRBJ1-1, with a weak D call TRBD1 (5 bases). Trimming took off 6 bases at V and 4 bases at J, with 15 bases between the two ends. The CDR3 is 14 amino acids. The germline CDR1 and CDR2 sequences are MNHNY and SVGAGI (reference sequence). The CDR3, as DNA: TGTGCCAGCAGGTCCCCTCAGGGAAGCACTGAAGCTTTCTTT. It yields the protein CASRSPQGSTEAFF.

The chain couples TRBV4-3 to TRBJ2-1; perhaps TRBD2 as D (6 bases). This CDR3 has 15 amino acids. With 0 bases removed from V and 10 bases from J, the gap between germline ends came to 16 bases. Germline lookup yields CDR1 LGHNA and CDR2 YSLEER. The CDR3 nucleotides are TGCGCCAGCAGCCAAGACGGGGGAGGCGGGATCGAGCAGTTCTTC. Translation: CASSQDGGGGIEQFF.

In this sample, this clone turned up a few times. The rearrangement links TRBV7-9 to TRBJ1-1; D not certain. Germline loops: CDR1 SEHNR, CDR2 FQNEAQ (reference sequence). This CDR3 has 14 amino acids. V gave up 2 bases and J gave up 3 bases, with 10 bases separating them. CDR3 in amino acids: CASSLRGEDTEAFF. The CDR3 coding sequence is TGTGCCAGCAGCTTACGGGGAGAGGACACTGAAGCTTTCTTT.

This chain joins TRBV6-1 and TRBJ1-3, with D possibly being TRBD1 (5 bases). Trimming took off 2 bases at V and 9 bases at J, with 14 bases between the two ends. Germline loops: CDR1 MNHNS, CDR2 SASEGT. The CDR3 length is 14 residues. The CDR3 region has the DNA TGTGCCAGCAGTGAAAGTGGGGGGGTGGTCACCATATATTTT. Its translation: CASSESGGVVTIYF.

V and J are TRBV7-2 and TRBJ2-7, with 9 bases identical to TRBD2. Germline assignment: CDR1 SGHTA and CDR2 FQGNSA. The CDR3 covers 14 residues. V shed 6 bases, J shed 4 bases, and the junction held 7 bases outside the gene matches. The CDR3 DNA is TGTGCCAGCAGACAGACTAGCGGAACATACGAGCAGTACTTC. Protein sequence: CASRQTSGTYEQYF.